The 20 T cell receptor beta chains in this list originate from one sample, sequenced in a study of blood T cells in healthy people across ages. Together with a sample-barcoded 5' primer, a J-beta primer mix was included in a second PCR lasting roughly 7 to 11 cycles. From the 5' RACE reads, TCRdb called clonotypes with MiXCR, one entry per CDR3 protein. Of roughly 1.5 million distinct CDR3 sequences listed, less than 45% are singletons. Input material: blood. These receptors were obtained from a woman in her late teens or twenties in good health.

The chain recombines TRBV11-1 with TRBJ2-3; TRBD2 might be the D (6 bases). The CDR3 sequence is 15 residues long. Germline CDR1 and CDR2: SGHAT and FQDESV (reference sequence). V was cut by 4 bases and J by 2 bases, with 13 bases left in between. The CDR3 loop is CASSSGTGHTDTQYF. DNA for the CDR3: TGTGCCAGCAGCTCTGGGACTGGACACACAGATACGCAGTATTTT. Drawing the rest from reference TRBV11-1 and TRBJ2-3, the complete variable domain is EAEVAQSPRYKITEKSQAVAFWCDPISGHATLYWYRQILGQGPELLVQFQDESVVDDSQLPKDRFSAERLKGVDSTLKIQPAELGDSAMYLCASSSGTGHTDTQYFGPGTRLTVL.

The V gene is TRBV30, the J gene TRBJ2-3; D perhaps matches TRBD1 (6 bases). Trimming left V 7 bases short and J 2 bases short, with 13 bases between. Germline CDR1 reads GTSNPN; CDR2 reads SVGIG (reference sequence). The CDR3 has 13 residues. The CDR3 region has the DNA TGTGCCTCGTATAGGGGGAACACAGATACGCAGTATTTT. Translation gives CASYRGNTDTQYF. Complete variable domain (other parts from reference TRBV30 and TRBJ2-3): SQTIHQWPATLVQPVGSPLSLECTVEGTSNPNLYWYRQAAGRGLQLLFYSVGIGQISSEVPQNLSASRPQDRQFILSSKKLLLSDSGFYLCASYRGNTDTQYFGPGTRLTVL.

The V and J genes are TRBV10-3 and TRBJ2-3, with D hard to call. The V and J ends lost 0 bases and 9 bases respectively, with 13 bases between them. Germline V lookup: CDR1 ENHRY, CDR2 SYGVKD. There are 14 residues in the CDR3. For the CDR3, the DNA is TGTGCCATCAGTGAGTCAATAGTAGGGTGGACGCAGTATTTT. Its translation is CAISESIVGWTQYF.

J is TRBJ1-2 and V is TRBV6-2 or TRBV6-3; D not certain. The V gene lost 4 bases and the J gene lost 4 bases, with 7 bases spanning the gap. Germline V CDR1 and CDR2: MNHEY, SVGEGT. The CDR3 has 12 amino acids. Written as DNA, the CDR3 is TGTGCCAGCAGTTGGCGCTTCTATGGCTACACCTTC. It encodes CASSWRFYGYTF.

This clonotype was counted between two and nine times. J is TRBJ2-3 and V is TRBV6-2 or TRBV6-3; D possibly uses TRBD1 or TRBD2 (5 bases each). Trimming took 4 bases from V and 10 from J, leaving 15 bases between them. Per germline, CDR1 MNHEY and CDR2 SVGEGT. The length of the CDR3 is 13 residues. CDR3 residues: CASSFRRDLPQYF. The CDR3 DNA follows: TGTGCCAGCAGTTTCCGCAGGGACCTCCCGCAGTATTTT.

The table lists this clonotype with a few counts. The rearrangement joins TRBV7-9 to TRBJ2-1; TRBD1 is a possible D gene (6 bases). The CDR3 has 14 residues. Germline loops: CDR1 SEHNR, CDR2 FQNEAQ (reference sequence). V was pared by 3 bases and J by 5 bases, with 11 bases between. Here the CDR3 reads CASSFRDKDNEQFF. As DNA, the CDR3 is TGTGCCAGCAGCTTCCGGGACAAGGACAATGAGCAGTTCTTC.

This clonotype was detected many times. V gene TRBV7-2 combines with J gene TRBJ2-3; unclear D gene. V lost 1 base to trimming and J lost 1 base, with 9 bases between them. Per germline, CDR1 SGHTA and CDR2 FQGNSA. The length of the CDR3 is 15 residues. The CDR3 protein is CASSLESPGTDTQYF. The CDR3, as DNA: TGTGCCAGCAGCTTAGAGTCCCCCGGCACAGATACGCAGTATTTT.

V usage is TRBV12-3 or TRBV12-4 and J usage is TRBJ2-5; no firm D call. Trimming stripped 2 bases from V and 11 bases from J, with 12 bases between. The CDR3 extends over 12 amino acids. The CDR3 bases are TGTGCCAGCAGTTTAATCCAGGTTGAGCAGTACTTC. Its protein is CASSLIQVEQYF.

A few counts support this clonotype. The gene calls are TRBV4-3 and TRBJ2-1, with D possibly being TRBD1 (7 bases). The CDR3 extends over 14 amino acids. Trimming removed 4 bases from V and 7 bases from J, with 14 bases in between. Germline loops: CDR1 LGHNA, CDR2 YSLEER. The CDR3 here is CASSLYSGGNEQFF. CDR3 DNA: TGCGCCAGCAGCCTGTATTCAGGGGGGAATGAGCAGTTCTTC.

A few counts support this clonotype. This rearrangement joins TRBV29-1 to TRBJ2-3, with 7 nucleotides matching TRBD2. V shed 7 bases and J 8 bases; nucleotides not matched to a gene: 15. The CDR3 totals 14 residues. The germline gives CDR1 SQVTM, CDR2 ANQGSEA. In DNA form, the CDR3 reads TGCAGCGCGCGTAGGTGGACTAGTCCACGTACGCAGTATTTT. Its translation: CSARRWTSPRTQYF.

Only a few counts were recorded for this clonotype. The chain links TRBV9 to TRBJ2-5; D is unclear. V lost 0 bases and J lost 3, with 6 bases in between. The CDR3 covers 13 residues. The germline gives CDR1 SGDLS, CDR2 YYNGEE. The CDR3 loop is CASSVGTEETQYF. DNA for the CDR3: TGTGCCAGCAGCGTAGGCACAGAAGAGACCCAGTACTTC.

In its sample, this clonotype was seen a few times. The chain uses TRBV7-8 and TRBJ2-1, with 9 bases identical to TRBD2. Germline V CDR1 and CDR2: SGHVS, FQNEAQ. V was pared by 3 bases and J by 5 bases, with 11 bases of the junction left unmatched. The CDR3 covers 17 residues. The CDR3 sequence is CASSFYRAGGSHNEQFF. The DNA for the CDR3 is TGTGCCAGCAGCTTCTATCGAGCGGGGGGATCCCACAATGAGCAGTTCTTC. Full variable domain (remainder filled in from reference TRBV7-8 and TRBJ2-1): GAGVSQSPRYKVAKRGQDVALRCDPISGHVSLFWYQQALGQGPEFLTYFQNEAQLDKSGLPSDRFFAERPEGSVSTLKIQRTQQEDSAVYLCASSFYRAGGSHNEQFFGPGTRLTVL.

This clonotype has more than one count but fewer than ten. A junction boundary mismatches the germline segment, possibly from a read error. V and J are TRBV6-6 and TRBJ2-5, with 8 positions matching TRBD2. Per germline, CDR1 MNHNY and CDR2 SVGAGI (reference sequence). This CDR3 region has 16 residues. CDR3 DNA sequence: TGTGCCAGCAGCTACTCTGGCCAGCGGGAGCGTCGTGAGCAGTACTTC. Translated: CASSYSGQRERREQYF.

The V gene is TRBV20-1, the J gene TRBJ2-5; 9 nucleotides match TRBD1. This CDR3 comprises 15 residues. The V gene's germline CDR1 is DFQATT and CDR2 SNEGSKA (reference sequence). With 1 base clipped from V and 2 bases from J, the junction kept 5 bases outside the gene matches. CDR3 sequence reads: CSARGGDRDQETQYF. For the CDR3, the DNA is TGCAGTGCTAGAGGGGGGGACAGGGATCAAGAGACCCAGTACTTC.

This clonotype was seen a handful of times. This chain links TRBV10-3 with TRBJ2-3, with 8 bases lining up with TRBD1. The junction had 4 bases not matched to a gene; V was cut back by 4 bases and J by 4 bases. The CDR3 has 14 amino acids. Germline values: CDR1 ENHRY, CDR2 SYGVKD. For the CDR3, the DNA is TGTGCCATCAGTGGACAGGGGTTTCCAGATACGCAGTATTTT. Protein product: CAISGQGFPDTQYF.

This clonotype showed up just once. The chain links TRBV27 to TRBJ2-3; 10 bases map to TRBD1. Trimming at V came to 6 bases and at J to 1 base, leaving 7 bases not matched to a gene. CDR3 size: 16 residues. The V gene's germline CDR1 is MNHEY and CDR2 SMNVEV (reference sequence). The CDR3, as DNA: TGTGCCAGCAGCGACCCGGGGACAGGGGGCACAGATACGCAGTATTTT. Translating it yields CASSDPGTGGTDTQYF.

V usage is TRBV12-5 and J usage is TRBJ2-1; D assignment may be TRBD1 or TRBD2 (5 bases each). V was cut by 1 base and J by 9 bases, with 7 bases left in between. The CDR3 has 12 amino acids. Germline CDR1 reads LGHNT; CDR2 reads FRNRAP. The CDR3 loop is CASGLEGREQFF. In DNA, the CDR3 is TGTGCTAGTGGTTTGGAGGGACGTGAGCAGTTCTTC.

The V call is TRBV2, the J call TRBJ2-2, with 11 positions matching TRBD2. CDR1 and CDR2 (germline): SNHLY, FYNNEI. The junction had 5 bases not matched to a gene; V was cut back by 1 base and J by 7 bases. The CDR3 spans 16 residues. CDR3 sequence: CASSEVSGRAGGELFF. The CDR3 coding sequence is TGTGCCAGCAGTGAAGTTAGCGGGAGGGCCGGCGGGGAGCTGTTTTTT. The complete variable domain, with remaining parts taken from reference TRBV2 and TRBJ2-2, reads EPEVTQTPSHQVTQMGQEVILRCVPISNHLYFYWYRQILGQKVEFLVSFYNNEISEKSEIFDDQFSVERPDGSNFTLKIRSTKLEDSAMYFCASSEVSGRAGGELFFGEGSRLTVL.

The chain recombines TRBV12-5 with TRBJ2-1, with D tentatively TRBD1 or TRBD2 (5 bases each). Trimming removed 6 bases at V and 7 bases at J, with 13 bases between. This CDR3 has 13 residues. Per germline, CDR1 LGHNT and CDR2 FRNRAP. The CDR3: CASGPGLGNEQFF. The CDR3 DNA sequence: TGTGCTAGTGGGCCGGGGCTGGGAAATGAGCAGTTCTTC.

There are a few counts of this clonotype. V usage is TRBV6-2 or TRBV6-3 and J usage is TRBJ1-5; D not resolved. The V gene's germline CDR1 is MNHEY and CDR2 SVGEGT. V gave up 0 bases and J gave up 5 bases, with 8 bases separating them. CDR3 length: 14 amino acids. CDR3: CASSYSLGYQPQHF. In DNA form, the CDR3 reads TGTGCCAGCAGTTACTCTCTTGGGTATCAGCCCCAGCATTTT.